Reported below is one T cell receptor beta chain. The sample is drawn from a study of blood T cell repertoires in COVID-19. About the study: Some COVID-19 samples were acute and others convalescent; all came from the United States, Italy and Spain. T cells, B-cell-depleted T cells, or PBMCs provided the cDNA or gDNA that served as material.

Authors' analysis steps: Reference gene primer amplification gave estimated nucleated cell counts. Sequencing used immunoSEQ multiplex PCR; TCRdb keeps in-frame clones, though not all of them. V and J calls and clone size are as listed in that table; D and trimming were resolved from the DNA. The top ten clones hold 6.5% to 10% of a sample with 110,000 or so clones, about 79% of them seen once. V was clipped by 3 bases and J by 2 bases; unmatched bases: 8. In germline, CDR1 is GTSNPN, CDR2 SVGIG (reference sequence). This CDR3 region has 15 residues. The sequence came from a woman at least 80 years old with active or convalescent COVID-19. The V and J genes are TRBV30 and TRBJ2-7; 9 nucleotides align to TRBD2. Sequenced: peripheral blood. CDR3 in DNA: TGTGCCTGGAGCCTAATAGGGACTAGCACCTACGAGCAGTACTTC. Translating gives CAWSLIGTSTYEQYF.